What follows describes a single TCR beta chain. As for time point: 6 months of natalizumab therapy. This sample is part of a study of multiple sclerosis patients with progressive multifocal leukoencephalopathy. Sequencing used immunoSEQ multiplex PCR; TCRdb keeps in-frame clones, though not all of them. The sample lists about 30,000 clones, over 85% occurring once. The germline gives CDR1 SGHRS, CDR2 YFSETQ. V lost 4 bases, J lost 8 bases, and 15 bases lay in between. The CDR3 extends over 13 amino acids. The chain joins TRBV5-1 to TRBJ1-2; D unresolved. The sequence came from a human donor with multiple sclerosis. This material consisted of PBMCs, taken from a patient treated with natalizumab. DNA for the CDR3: TGCGCCAGCAGCCAGCAAACAGAAGGCGGCTACACCTTC. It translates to CASSQQTEGGYTF. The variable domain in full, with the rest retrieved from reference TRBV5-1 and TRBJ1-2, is KAGVTQTPRYLIKTRGQQVTLSCSPISGHRSVSWYQQTPGQGLQFLFEYFSETQRNKGNFPGRFSGRQFSNSRSEMNVSTLELGDSALYLCASSQQTEGGYTFGSGTRLTVV.